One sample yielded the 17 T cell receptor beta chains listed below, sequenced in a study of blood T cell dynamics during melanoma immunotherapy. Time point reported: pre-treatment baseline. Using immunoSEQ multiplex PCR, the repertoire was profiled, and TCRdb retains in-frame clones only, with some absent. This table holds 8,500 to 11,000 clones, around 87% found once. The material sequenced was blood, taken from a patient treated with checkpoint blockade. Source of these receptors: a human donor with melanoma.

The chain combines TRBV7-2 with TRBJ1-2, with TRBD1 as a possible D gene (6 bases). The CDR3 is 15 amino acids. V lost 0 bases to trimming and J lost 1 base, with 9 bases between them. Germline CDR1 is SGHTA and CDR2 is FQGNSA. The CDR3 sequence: CASSLAAGDNYGYTF. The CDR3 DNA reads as TGTGCCAGCAGCTTAGCGGCAGGGGATAACTATGGCTACACCTTC.

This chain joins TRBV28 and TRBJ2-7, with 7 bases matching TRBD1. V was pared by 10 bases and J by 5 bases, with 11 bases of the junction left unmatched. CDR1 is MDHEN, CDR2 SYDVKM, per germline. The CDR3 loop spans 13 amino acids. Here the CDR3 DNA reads TGTGCCATAAAAACCGGGACAGACCACGAGCAGTACTTC. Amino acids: CAIKTGTDHEQYF. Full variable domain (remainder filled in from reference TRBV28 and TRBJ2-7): DVKVTQSSRYLVKRTGEKVFLECVQDMDHENMFWYRQDPGLGLRLIYFSYDVKMKEKGDIPEGYSVSREKKERFSLILESASTNQTSMYLCAIKTGTDHEQYFGPGTRLTVT.

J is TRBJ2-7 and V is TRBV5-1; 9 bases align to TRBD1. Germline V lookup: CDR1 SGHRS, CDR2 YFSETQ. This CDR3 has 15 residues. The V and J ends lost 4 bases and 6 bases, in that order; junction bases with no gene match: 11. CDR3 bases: TGCGCCAGCAGCGTCGAACAGGGGGCAAGGTTCGAGCAGTACTTC. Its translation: CASSVEQGARFEQYF.

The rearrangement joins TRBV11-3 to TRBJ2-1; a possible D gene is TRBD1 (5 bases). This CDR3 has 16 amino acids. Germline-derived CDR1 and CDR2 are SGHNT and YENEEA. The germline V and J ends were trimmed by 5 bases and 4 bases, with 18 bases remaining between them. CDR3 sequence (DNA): TGTGCCAGCAGCCCCCGACAGCGTTCGTCTTACAATGAGCAGTTCTTC. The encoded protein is CASSPRQRSSYNEQFF.

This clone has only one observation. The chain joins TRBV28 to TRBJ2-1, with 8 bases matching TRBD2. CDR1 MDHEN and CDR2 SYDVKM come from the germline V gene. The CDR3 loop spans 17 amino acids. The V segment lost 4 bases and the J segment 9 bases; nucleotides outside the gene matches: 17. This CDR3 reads CASSSPLGTRNRGEQFF. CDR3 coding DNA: TGTGCCAGCAGTTCTCCCCTCGGGACTAGAAATCGGGGTGAGCAGTTCTTC.

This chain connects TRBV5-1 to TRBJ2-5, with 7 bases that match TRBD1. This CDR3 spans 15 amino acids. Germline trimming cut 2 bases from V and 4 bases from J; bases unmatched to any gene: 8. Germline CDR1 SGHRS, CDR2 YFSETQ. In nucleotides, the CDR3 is TGCGCCAGCAGCTTCCTTGGCAGGGGGACAGAGACCCAGTACTTC. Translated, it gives CASSFLGRGTETQYF. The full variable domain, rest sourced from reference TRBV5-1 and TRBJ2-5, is KAGVTQTPRYLIKTRGQQVTLSCSPISGHRSVSWYQQTPGQGLQFLFEYFSETQRNKGNFPGRFSGRQFSNSRSEMNVSTLELGDSALYLCASSFLGRGTETQYFGPGTRLLVL.

The CDR3 sequence: CATHYQPQHF. The DNA of the CDR3 is TGTGCCACCCATTATCAGCCCCAGCATTTT. This rearrangement joins TRBV6-1 to TRBJ1-5; D is ambiguous. CDR3 size: 10 residues. With 10 bases removed from V and 5 bases from J, the gap between germline ends came to 6 bases. CDR1 is MNHNS, CDR2 SASEGT, per germline.

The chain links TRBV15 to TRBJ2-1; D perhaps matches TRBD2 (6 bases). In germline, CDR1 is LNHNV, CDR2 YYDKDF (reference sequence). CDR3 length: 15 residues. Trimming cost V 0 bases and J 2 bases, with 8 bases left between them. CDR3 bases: TGTGCCACCAGCAGAGATAGCGGACCCTACAATGAGCAGTTCTTC. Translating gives CATSRDSGPYNEQFF.

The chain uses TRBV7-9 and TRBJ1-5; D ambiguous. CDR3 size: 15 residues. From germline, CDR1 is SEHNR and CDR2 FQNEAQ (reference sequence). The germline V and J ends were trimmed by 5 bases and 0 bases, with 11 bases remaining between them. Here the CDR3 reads CASSPPGYSNQPQHF. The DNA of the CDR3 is TGTGCCAGCAGCCCCCCGGGGTATAGCAATCAGCCCCAGCATTTT.

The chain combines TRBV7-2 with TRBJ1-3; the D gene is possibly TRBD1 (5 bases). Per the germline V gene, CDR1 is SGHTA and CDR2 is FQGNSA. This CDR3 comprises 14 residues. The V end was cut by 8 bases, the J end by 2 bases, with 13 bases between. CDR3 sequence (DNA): TGTGCCAGCCGCCGAGGGGTTGCTGGAAACACCATATATTTT. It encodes CASRRGVAGNTIYF.

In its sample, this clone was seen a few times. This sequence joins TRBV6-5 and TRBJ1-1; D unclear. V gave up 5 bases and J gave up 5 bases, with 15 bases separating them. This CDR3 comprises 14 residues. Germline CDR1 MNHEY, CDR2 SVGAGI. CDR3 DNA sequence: TGTGCCAGCAGTCCTGGGCAGGAGATGACTGAAGCTTTCTTT. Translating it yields CASSPGQEMTEAFF.

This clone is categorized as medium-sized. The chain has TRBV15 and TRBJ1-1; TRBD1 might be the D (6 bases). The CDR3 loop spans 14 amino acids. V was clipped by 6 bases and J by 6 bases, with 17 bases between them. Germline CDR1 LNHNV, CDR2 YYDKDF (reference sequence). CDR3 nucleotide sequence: TGTGCCACCAGTCCCCCGGGGGGCCCAGCTGAAGCTTTCTTT. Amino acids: CATSPPGGPAEAFF.

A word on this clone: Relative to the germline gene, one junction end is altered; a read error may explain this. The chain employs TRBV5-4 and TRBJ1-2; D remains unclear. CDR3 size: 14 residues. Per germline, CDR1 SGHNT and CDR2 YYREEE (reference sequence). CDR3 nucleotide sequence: TGTGCCAGCACGCAGACCTTGGGGTACTACGGCTACACCTTC. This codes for CASTQTLGYYGYTF.

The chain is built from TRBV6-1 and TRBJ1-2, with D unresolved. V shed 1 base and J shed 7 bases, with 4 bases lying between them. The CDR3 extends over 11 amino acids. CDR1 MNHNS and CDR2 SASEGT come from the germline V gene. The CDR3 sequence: CASSEDGGYTF. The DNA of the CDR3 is TGTGCCAGCAGTGAAGACGGTGGCTACACCTTC.

CDR3 in DNA: TGTGCCAGCAGCGCCGAACCGGGACTAGCTGCCAATGAGCAGTTCTTC. Protein sequence: CASSAEPGLAANEQFF. The J gene is TRBJ2-1, the V gene TRBV5-4; 9 bases agree with TRBD2. Germline V gives CDR1 SGHNT, CDR2 YYREEE (reference sequence). J gave up 6 bases and V 4 bases, and 11 bases lay outside the gene matches. The CDR3 is 16 residues long.

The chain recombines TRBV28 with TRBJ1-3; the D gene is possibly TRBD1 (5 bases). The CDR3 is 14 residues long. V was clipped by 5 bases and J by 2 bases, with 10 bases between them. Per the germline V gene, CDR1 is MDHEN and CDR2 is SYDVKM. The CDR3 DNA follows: TGTGCCAGCAGTCACGACAGCGCTGGAAACACCATATATTTT. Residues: CASSHDSAGNTIYF.

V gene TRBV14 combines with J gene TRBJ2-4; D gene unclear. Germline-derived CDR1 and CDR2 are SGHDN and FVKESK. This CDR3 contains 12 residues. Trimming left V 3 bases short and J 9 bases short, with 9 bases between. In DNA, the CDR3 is TGTGCCAGCAGCCAGCCCCTGGGCATTCAGTACTTC. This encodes CASSQPLGIQYF. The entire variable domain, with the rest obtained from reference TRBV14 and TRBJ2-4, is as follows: EAGVTQFPSHSVIEKGQTVTLRCDPISGHDNLYWYRRVMGKEIKFLLHFVKESKQDESGMPNNRFLAERTGGTYSTLKVQPAELEDSGVYFCASSQPLGIQYFGAGTRLSVL.